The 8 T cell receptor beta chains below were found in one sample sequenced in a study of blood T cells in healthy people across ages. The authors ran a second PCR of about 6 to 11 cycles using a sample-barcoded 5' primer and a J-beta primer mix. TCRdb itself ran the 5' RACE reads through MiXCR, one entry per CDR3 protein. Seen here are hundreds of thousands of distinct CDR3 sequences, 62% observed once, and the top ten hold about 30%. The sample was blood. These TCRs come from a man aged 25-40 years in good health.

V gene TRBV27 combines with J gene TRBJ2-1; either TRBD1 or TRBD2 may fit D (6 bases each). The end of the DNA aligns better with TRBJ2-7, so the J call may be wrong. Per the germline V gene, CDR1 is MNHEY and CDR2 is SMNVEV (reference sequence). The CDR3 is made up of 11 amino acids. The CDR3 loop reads CASGGRDEQYF. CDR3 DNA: TGTGCCAGCGGGGGGCGGGACGAGCAGTACTTC.

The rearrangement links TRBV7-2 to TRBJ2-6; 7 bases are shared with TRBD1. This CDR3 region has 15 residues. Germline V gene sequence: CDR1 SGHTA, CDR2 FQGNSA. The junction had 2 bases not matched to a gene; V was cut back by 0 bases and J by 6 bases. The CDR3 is CASSLAGGQANVLTF. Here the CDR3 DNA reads TGTGCCAGCAGCTTAGCAGGGGGCCAGGCCAACGTCCTGACTTTC.

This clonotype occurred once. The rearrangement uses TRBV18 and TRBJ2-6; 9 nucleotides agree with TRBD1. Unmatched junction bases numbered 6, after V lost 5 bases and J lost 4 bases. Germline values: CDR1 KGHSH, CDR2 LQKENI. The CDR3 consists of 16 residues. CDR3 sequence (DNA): TGTGCCAGCTCAGTTGGGACAGGGACGGGGGCCAACGTCCTGACTTTC. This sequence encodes CASSVGTGTGANVLTF.

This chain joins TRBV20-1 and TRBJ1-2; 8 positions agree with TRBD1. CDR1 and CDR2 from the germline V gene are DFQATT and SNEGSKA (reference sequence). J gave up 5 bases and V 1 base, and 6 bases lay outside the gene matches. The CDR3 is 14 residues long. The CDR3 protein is CSARGDRGGYGYTF. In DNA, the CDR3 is TGCAGTGCTAGAGGTGACAGGGGAGGTTATGGCTACACCTTC.

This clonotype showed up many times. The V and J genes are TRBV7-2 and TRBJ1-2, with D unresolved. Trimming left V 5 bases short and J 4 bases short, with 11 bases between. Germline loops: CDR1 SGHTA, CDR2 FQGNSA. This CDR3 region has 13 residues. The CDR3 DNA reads TGTGCCAGCAGCCCCGACGCTATCTATGGCTACACCTTC. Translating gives CASSPDAIYGYTF.

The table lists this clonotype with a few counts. The DNA for the CDR3 is TGTGCCAGCAGCTACAGGGTTTCCCAAGAGACCCAGTACTTC. The encoded protein is CASSYRVSQETQYF. This chain uses TRBV7-9 with TRBJ2-5; maybe TRBD1 (6 bases). Trimming removed 4 bases at V and 1 base at J, with 10 bases between. The CDR3 has 14 amino acids. The V gene's germline CDR1 is SEHNR and CDR2 FQNEAQ (reference sequence). Full variable domain (missing parts from reference TRBV7-9 and TRBJ2-5): DTGVSQNPRHKITKRGQNVTFRCDPISEHNRLYWYRQTLGQGPEFLTYFQNEAQLEKSRLLSDRFSAERPKGSFSTLEIQRTEQGDSAMYLCASSYRVSQETQYFGPGTRLLVL.

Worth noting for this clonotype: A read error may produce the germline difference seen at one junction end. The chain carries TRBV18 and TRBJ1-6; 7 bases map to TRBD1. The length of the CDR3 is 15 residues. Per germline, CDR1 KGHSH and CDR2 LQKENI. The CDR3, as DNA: TGTGCCAACTCATCACCGCGGTCAGGGGGTTCACCCCTCCACTTT. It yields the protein CANSSPRSGGSPLHF.

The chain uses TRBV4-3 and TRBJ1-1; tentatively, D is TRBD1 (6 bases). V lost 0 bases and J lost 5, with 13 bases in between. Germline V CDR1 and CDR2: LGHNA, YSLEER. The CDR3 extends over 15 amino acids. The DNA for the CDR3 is TGCGCCAGCAGCCAAGAAATCACAGGGATGACTGAAGCTTTCTTT. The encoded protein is CASSQEITGMTEAFF.